The sequence of this TCR beta chain was determined in a study of shared clonotypes between healthy human individuals. Background on the study: The composition of the donors was a couple of women and a few men aged 18 to 49. Whole-study findings and limits: The small donor group covered limited genetic and exposure diversity.

Donors had no recently reported acute infections or vaccinations and were HIV-negative. Methods used by the authors: ImmunoSEQ yielded junction-only sequences lacking quality scores, so filtering differed. Here immunoSEQ multiplex PCR was the method, and the copy in TCRdb shows in-frame clones only, minus some. Clone size and the V and J calls come from that table; the DNA yielded D and trimming. Of about 480,000 clones in the sample, roughly 78% were seen once. Of note for this clone: As yet, its antigen is unknown.

V lost 3 bases, J lost 5 bases, and 13 bases stayed unmatched. Germline values: CDR1 SGHRS, CDR2 YFSETQ. There are 16 residues in the CDR3. Source material: PBMCs. The TCR was taken from a woman aged 35 to 49 in good health. Some clones in this sample may be carry-over from other donors' samples. The chain couples TRBV5-1 to TRBJ2-7, with 8 bases fitting TRBD1. CDR3 nucleotide sequence: TGCGCCAGCAGCTCCAACTCCGGGACAGGTGTCCACGAGCAGTACTTC. This codes for CASSSNSGTGVHEQYF.